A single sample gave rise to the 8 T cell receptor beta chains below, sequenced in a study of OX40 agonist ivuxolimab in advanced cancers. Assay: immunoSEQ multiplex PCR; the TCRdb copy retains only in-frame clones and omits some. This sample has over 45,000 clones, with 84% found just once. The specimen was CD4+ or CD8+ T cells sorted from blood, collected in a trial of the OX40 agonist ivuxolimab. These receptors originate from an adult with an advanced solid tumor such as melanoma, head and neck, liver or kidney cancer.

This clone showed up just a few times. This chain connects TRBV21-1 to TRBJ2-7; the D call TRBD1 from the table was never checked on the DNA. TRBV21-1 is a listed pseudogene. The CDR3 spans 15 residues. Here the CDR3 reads CASSKLQVFSYEQYF. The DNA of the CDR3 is TGTGCCAGCAGCAAACTGCAGGTCTTCTCCTACGAGCAGTACTTC.

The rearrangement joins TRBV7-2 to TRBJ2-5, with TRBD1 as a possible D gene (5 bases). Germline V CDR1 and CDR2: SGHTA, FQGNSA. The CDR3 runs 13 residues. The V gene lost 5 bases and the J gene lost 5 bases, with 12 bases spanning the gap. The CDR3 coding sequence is TGTGCCAGCAGCCCCTCGAAGGGGGAGACCCAGTACTTC. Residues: CASSPSKGETQYF.

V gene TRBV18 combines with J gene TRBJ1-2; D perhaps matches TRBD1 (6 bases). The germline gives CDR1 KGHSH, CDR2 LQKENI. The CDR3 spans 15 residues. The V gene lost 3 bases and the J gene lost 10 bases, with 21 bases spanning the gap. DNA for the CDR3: TGTGCCAGCTCACCCCAAGCAGGGACACGCACTTACTACACCTTC. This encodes CASSPQAGTRTYYTF.

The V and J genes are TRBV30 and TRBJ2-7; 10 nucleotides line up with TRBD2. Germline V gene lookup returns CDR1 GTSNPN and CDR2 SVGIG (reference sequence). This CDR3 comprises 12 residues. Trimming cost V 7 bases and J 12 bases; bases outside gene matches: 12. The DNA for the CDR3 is TGTGCCTCCAGCAGGAGCGGGAGGGAAGGGTACTTC. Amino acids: CASSRSGREGYF.

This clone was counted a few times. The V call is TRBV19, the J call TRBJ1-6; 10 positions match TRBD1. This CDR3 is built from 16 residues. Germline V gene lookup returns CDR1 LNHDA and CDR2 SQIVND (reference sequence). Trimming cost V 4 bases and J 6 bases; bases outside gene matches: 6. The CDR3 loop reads CASSSPGQGLNSPLHF. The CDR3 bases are TGTGCCAGTAGTAGCCCGGGACAGGGGCTTAATTCACCCCTCCACTTT. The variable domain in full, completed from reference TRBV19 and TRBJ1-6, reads DGGITQSPKYLFRKEGQNVTLSCEQNLNHDAMYWYRQDPGQGLRLIYYSQIVNDFQKGDIAEGYSVSREKKESFPLTVTSAQKNPTAFYLCASSSPGQGLNSPLHFGNGTRLTVT.

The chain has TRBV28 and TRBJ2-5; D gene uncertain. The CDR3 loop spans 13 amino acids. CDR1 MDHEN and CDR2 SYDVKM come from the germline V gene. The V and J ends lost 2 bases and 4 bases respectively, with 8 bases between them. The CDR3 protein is CASSLVRPETQYF. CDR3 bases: TGTGCCAGCAGTTTAGTACGCCCAGAGACCCAGTACTTC.

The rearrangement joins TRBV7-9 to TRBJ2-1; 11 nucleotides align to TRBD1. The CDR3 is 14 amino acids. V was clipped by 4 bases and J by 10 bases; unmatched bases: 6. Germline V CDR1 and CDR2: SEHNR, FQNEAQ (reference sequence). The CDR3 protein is CASSSRTGGEEQFF. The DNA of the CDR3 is TGTGCCAGCAGCTCCCGGACAGGGGGCGAAGAGCAGTTCTTC.

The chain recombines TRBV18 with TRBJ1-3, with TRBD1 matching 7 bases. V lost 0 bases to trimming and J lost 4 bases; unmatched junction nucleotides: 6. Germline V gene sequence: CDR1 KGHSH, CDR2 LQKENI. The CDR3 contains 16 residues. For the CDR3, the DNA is TGTGCCAGCTCACCACCGGGACAGACCTTCGGAAACACCATATATTTT. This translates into CASSPPGQTFGNTIYF.